The 6 T cell receptor beta chains reported below all come from one sample, sequenced in a study of blood T cells in healthy people across ages. Alongside a J-beta primer mix, a sample-barcoded 5' primer served in a second PCR lasting roughly 7 to 11 cycles. TCRdb called the 5' RACE reads again in MiXCR, with one record for every CDR3 protein. Of hundreds of thousands of distinct CDR3 sequences in the sample, 20% to 25% were seen once. The sequencing sample was made of blood. All receptors derive from a man in his 70s in good health.

The V and J genes are TRBV6-5 and TRBJ2-1; D is perhaps TRBD2 (7 bases). Deletions cut 11 bases from V and 6 bases from J, with 23 bases between. Germline CDR1 MNHEY, CDR2 SVGAGI. CDR3 length: 15 residues. The CDR3, as DNA: TGTGCCTCAGGGTTGGTGGGGGGGCTCAGCAATGAGCAGTTCTTC. It codes for CASGLVGGLSNEQFF.

The rearrangement links TRBV7-2 to TRBJ1-5; 8 bases are shared with TRBD1. The CDR3 loop spans 13 amino acids. Unmatched junction bases numbered 0, after V lost 1 base and J lost 7 bases. Germline CDR1 SGHTA, CDR2 FQGNSA. The CDR3 DNA reads as TGTGCCAGCAGCTTAGGGGACAGGCAGCCCCAGCATTTT. Its protein product is CASSLGDRQPQHF.

The table lists this clonotype with a few counts. V is TRBV5-1 and J is TRBJ2-5; the match to TRBD2 covers 8 bases. The DNA end is a closer match to TRBJ2-1, so the J assignment may be wrong. Germline V gene data show CDR1 as SGHRS and CDR2 as YFSETQ. The CDR3 loop spans 13 amino acids. The DNA for the CDR3 is TGCGCCAGCAGCTCGGGACTAGAGTATGAGCAGTTCTTC. Its translation: CASSSGLEYEQFF.

This clonotype was seen a handful of times. This rearrangement joins TRBV25-1 to TRBJ1-1; tentative D call: TRBD1 (6 bases). CDR3 length equals 14 residues. V lost 8 bases, J lost 1 base, and 14 bases lay in between. Germline V CDR1 and CDR2: MGHDK, SYGVNS. The CDR3 protein is CASVSTGRNTEAFF. In DNA form, the CDR3 reads TGTGCCAGCGTTTCGACAGGACGGAACACTGAAGCTTTCTTT.

This clonotype was detected a few times. The rearrangement uses TRBV20-1 and TRBJ1-1, with unresolved D. Looked up from germline, CDR1 is DFQATT and CDR2 is SNEGSKA (reference sequence). The CDR3 totals 12 residues. V was trimmed by 1 base and J by 1 base, leaving 4 bases between them. Written as DNA, the CDR3 is TGCAGTGCTAGAGTGCAGAACACTGAAGCTTTCTTT. Translated: CSARVQNTEAFF.

This clonotype occurred a few times. This chain links TRBV10-3 with TRBJ2-1; D is perhaps TRBD1 (5 bases). V was trimmed by 3 bases and J by 3 bases, leaving 12 bases between them. The CDR3 covers 15 residues. The germline V gene encodes CDR1 ENHRY and CDR2 SYGVKD. CDR3 bases: TGTGCCATCAGTGACCGACAGCTAAGCTACAATGAGCAGTTCTTC. As protein: CAISDRQLSYNEQFF.